The source of this TCR beta chain is a study of blood T cell repertoires in COVID-19. Per the authors' pipeline: For nucleated cells, counts were estimated from reference gene primer amplification. Profiled with immunoSEQ multiplex PCR; TCRdb holds only in-frame clones, not every one. V and J calls plus clone size are reproduced from that table; the DNA served to infer D and trimming. The top ten clones hold 5% to 7.5% of a sample with approximately 70,000 clones, roughly 86% of them seen once. Trimming pared 0 bases from V and 0 bases from J, leaving 8 bases between. This CDR3 contains 15 residues. Germline V gene lookup returns CDR1 LGHNA and CDR2 YNFKEQ.

The source material was peripheral blood. The chain has TRBV4-2 and TRBJ1-1; D is unresolved. The receptor's source is a woman aged 45-65 years with acute or convalescent COVID-19. CDR3 region: CASSQDPGMNTEAFF. CDR3 sequence (DNA): TGTGCCAGCAGCCAAGATCCGGGAATGAACACTGAAGCTTTCTTT.